The following is a TCR beta chain sequence with its context. Its matching antigen is unknown. Germline V gene sequence: CDR1 MDHEN, CDR2 SYDVKM. The length of the CDR3 is 15 residues. Trimming removed 2 bases from V and 1 base from J; junction bases left unmatched: 5. Single viable CD3+CD4+CD8-CD45RO+ cells were sorted as the memory CD4+ T cells. Authors' data handling: After removing out-of-frame reads, under 2.5 million distinct TCRbeta sequences remained. Sequencing was performed with immunoSEQ multiplex PCR; in TCRdb, only in-frame clones are kept and a portion is missing. The V and J calls and clone size were taken over from that table, and D and trimming were inferred from the DNA. The sample records 50,000 or so clones, approximately 80% being singletons. These data originate in a study of memory CD4+ T cells and cytomegalovirus serostatus. Turning to the study itself: This sample comes from healthy Belgian adults, several CMV seropositive, 24 seronegative.

Study-level results: The CMV-associated TCR signature appears largely within the CD4+ memory repertoire. Median bootstrapped AUC for CMV status was roughly 0.95 originally, about 0.9 US-trained.

This clonotype originated in an adult in good health and CMV-seronegative. Sample: memory CD4+ T cells from blood. The V call is TRBV28, the J call TRBJ2-7; 7 nucleotides agree with TRBD1. The CDR3 region has the DNA TGTGCCAGCAGTTTAGGACAGGCGACTTCCTACGAGCAGTACTTC. Protein sequence: CASSLGQATSYEQYF.